The 29 T cell receptor beta chains given below trace back to one sample, sequenced in a study of response to subunit inactivated influenza vaccine. TCRdb reprocessed the RT-PCR reads with MiXCR, giving one entry per CDR3 protein. The data contain 280,000 or so distinct CDR3 sequences, about a fifth of them singletons. The material sequenced was PBMCs from blood, taken less than 22 months after vaccination. These receptor sequences come from a man in his fifties or sixties who received an inactivated influenza vaccine.

The gene calls are TRBV20-1 and TRBJ2-7; D ambiguous. The CDR3 is 13 residues long. Trimming removed 4 bases from V and 0 bases from J, with 10 bases in between. Germline CDR1 and CDR2: DFQATT and SNEGSKA (reference sequence). The DNA for the CDR3 is TGCAGTGCTACTGGTCTGGGCTCCTACGAGCAGTACTTC. Translated, it gives CSATGLGSYEQYF.

This clonotype was counted only a few times. The V call is TRBV7-2, the J call TRBJ1-5; maybe TRBD1 (6 bases). The CDR3 sequence is 15 residues long. V dropped 1 base and J dropped 7 bases, with 14 bases sitting between them. Germline CDR1 reads SGHTA; CDR2 reads FQGNSA. CDR3 nucleotides: TGTGCCAGCAGCTTAGGGGGGGCCGGGGGGCAGCCCCAGCATTTT. It translates to CASSLGGAGGQPQHF.

This clonotype was observed a handful of times. The genes are TRBV7-6 and TRBJ1-4; D is possibly TRBD1 (5 bases). CDR1 SGHVS and CDR2 FNYEAQ come from the germline V gene. The V gene lost 2 bases and the J gene lost 7 bases, with 11 bases spanning the gap. The CDR3 sequence is 14 residues long. This CDR3 reads CASSLWGTGEKLFF. CDR3 DNA: TGTGCCAGCAGCTTATGGGGCACCGGTGAAAAACTGTTTTTT.

V usage is TRBV15 and J usage is TRBJ1-5; D gene ambiguous. V lost 1 base and J lost 9, with 10 bases in between. The germline gives CDR1 LNHNV, CDR2 YYDKDF (reference sequence). The CDR3 loop spans 13 amino acids. The DNA of the CDR3 is TGTGCCACCAGCAGAGTTGTGGTAGGGCCCCAGCATTTT. Its translation: CATSRVVVGPQHF.

The V call is TRBV12-3 or TRBV12-4, the J call TRBJ2-5; maybe TRBD2 (5 bases). The CDR3 runs to 14 residues. V was trimmed by 4 bases and J by 5 bases, leaving 14 bases between them. The chain's CDR3 is CASSSGGWKETQYF. CDR3 coding DNA: TGTGCCAGCAGTTCCGGCGGGTGGAAGGAGACCCAGTACTTC.

This clonotype came up a few times. The genes are TRBV12-3 or TRBV12-4 and TRBJ1-2; 7 nucleotides agree with TRBD1. The junction had 10 bases not matched to a gene; V was cut back by 6 bases and J by 6 bases. This CDR3 has 14 residues. CDR3 protein: CASRRQGLLDGYTF. In DNA form, the CDR3 reads TGTGCCAGCAGGCGACAGGGCTTGTTGGATGGCTACACCTTC.

This clonotype occurred a few times. The V gene is TRBV12-3 or TRBV12-4, the J gene TRBJ2-5; tentative D call: TRBD2 (6 bases). This CDR3 spans 16 amino acids. V lost 3 bases to trimming and J lost 4 bases, with 18 bases between them. For the CDR3, the DNA is TGTGCCAGCAGTTTCCGTCAGGCTAGCGTTAGAGAGACCCAGTACTTC. It codes for CASSFRQASVRETQYF.

The chain joins TRBV18 to TRBJ2-7, with D maybe TRBD1 (6 bases). The V and J ends lost 3 bases and 4 bases respectively, with 7 bases between them. The CDR3 is 12 residues long. The germline V gene encodes CDR1 KGHSH and CDR2 LQKENI. The CDR3 coding sequence is TGTGCCAGCTCACCCGACAGGTACGAGCAGTACTTC. Protein product: CASSPDRYEQYF. The full variable domain, with the rest looked up from reference TRBV18 and TRBJ2-7, is NAGVMQNPRHLVRRRGQEARLRCSPMKGHSHVYWYRQLPEEGLKFMVYLQKENIIDESGMPKERFSAEFPKEGPSILRIQQVVRGDSAAYFCASSPDRYEQYFGPGTRLTVT.

The CDR3 is CASSQEKGASTAFF. Written as DNA, the CDR3 is TGCGCCAGCAGCCAAGAAAAGGGGGCGTCTACGGCTTTCTTT. The V gene is TRBV4-1, the J gene TRBJ1-1, with 7 bases aligning to TRBD1. This CDR3 spans 14 amino acids. V was pared by 0 bases and J by 11 bases, with 9 bases of the junction left unmatched. Germline CDR1 reads MGHRA; CDR2 reads YSYEKL.

The V gene is TRBV4-1, the J gene TRBJ2-3; 8 bases map to TRBD2. V lost 4 bases and J lost 6; bases outside the gene matches: 9. CDR1 and CDR2 from the germline V gene are MGHRA and YSYEKL. This CDR3 spans 15 amino acids. CDR3 sequence reads: CASSRAGAPQDTQYF. The CDR3 DNA is TGCGCCAGCAGCCGAGCGGGGGCCCCGCAGGATACGCAGTATTTT.

The chain combines TRBV7-7 with TRBJ2-2; no firm D call. V was cut by 5 bases and J by 5 bases, with 9 bases left in between. CDR1 is SSHAT, CDR2 FNYEAQ, per germline (reference sequence). The CDR3 spans 13 residues. CDR3 nucleotide sequence: TGTGCCAGCAGCCCCCAGTGGACCGGGGAGCTGTTTTTT. Its protein is CASSPQWTGELFF.

The sample holds a few counts of this clonotype. An end of the junction does not agree with germline; a read error may underlie this. This chain uses TRBV6-5 with TRBJ1-2, with D possibly being TRBD1 (5 bases). The V gene's germline CDR1 is MNHEY and CDR2 SVGAGI. This CDR3 region has 17 residues. The CDR3 sequence: CVSSYSYRRVANYGYTF. In nucleotides, the CDR3 is TGTGTCAGCAGTTACTCGTACAGGCGGGTAGCTAACTATGGCTACACCTTC.

The genes are TRBV6-5 and TRBJ1-5; TRBD1 agrees at 7 bases. Germline V gene data show CDR1 as MNHEY and CDR2 as SVGAGI. V gave up 1 base and J gave up 4 bases; unmatched junction bases: 1. This CDR3 is 14 amino acids long. The CDR3 nucleotides read TGTGCCAGCAGTTACTGGGACAGAAATCAGCCCCAGCATTTT. Encoded protein: CASSYWDRNQPQHF.

The V call is TRBV20-1, the J call TRBJ2-7; a weak D match, TRBD1 (6 bases). Germline V lookup: CDR1 DFQATT, CDR2 SNEGSKA (reference sequence). Trimming cost V 5 bases and J 1 base, with 18 bases left between them. The CDR3 is 15 residues long. CDR3 region: CSAVSRDTASYEQYF. The CDR3 nucleotides read TGCAGTGCTGTCAGTAGGGACACGGCGTCCTACGAGCAGTACTTC.

The J gene is TRBJ1-5, the V gene TRBV11-2; possible D gene TRBD1, 6 bases. V was pared by 0 bases and J by 7 bases, with 13 bases between. This CDR3 has 15 residues. Germline CDR1 is SGHAT and CDR2 is FQNNGV. CDR3 region: CASSLDLGGEQPQHF. The CDR3 bases are TGTGCCAGCAGCTTAGATCTCGGGGGCGAGCAGCCCCAGCATTTT.

This chain uses TRBV19 with TRBJ2-2; D not resolved. Germline CDR1 is LNHDA and CDR2 is SQIVND (reference sequence). Trimming left V 1 base short and J 6 bases short, with 6 bases between. This CDR3 region has 13 residues. The CDR3 region is CASSIATSGELFF. In DNA, the CDR3 is TGTGCCAGTAGTATAGCGACCTCCGGGGAGCTGTTTTTT.

This clonotype was observed many times. V is TRBV7-6 and J is TRBJ1-1; D uncertain. The V and J ends lost 0 bases and 3 bases respectively, with 23 bases between them. The germline gives CDR1 SGHVS, CDR2 FNYEAQ. This CDR3 has 19 amino acids. The CDR3 region is CASSLADGQVDLRDTEAFF. CDR3 DNA: TGTGCCAGCAGCTTAGCGGATGGTCAGGTTGATTTAAGGGACACTGAAGCTTTCTTT. The full variable domain, rest sourced from reference TRBV7-6 and TRBJ1-1, is GAGVSQSPRYKVTKRGQDVALRCDPISGHVSLYWYRQALGQGPEFLTYFNYEAQQDKSGLPNDRFSAERPEGSISTLTIQRTEQRDSAMYRCASSLADGQVDLRDTEAFFGQGTRLTVV.

Only a few counts were recorded for this clonotype. The chain is built from TRBV7-3 and TRBJ1-4; no definite D call. The CDR3 runs to 14 residues. V dropped 1 base and J dropped 9 bases, with 12 bases sitting between them. Per the germline V gene, CDR1 is SGHTA and CDR2 is FQGTGA. The CDR3 bases are TGTGCCAGCAGCTTAAAGGGCCTTGGGAAAAAACTGTTTTTT. Protein sequence: CASSLKGLGKKLFF.

The genes are TRBV15 and TRBJ1-3; TRBD1 aligns across 11 bases. The CDR3 is made up of 15 amino acids. V shed 5 bases and J 9 bases; nucleotides not matched to a gene: 9. From germline, CDR1 is LNHNV and CDR2 YYDKDF (reference sequence). CDR3 sequence: CATSWDRGRSGTIYF. The CDR3 DNA sequence: TGTGCCACCAGCTGGGACAGGGGGAGGTCGGGCACCATATATTTT.

The table lists this clonotype with many counts. The chain recombines TRBV29-1 with TRBJ1-5, with TRBD1 matching 8 bases. The CDR3 has 13 amino acids. Looked up from germline, CDR1 is SQVTM and CDR2 is ANQGSEA. V dropped 4 bases and J dropped 4; count of bases not matched to a gene: 3. CDR3 nucleotide sequence: TGCAGCGTTGCGGACAGGGTTAATCAGCCCCAGCATTTT. It translates to CSVADRVNQPQHF.

The gene calls are TRBV7-9 and TRBJ1-2, with D tentatively TRBD1 (6 bases). Germline CDR1 SEHNR, CDR2 FQNEAQ (reference sequence). Trimming took off 5 bases at V and 8 bases at J, with 21 bases between the two ends. The CDR3 runs to 15 residues. For the CDR3, the DNA is TGTGCCAGCAGCATCACAGGGCAGGCCAGCCGGGGCTACACCTTC. It is translated as CASSITGQASRGYTF.

This clonotype has a count of ten or more. The chain links TRBV5-1 to TRBJ1-6; D gene ambiguous. Trimming cost V 4 bases and J 8 bases, with 16 bases left between them. The CDR3 has 15 residues. Germline lookup yields CDR1 SGHRS and CDR2 YFSETQ. As DNA, the CDR3 is TGCGCCAGCAGCCCAAACAACCCCGGGGATTCACCCCTCCACTTT. It yields the protein CASSPNNPGDSPLHF.

This clonotype was detected a few times. The J gene is TRBJ1-3, the V gene TRBV10-3; maybe TRBD1 (5 bases). The CDR3 consists of 16 residues. Per germline, CDR1 ENHRY and CDR2 SYGVKD. V was shortened by 3 bases and J by 3 bases, with 15 bases between the two germline ends. CDR3 sequence reads: CAISDSGNSFGNTIYF. CDR3 nucleotides: TGTGCCATCAGTGACTCAGGGAATAGCTTTGGAAACACCATATATTTT.

The chain carries TRBV6-2 or TRBV6-3 and TRBJ1-6; 7 bases map to TRBD1. Germline CDR1 reads MNHEY; CDR2 reads SVGEGT. V was pared by 7 bases and J by 7 bases, with 13 bases of the junction left unmatched. The CDR3 has 16 amino acids. As DNA, the CDR3 is TGTGCCAGCAATATACGGCCGAACAGGGGAAATTCACCCCTCCACTTT. It is translated as CASNIRPNRGNSPLHF.

This clonotype appeared a few times. This chain connects TRBV4-3 to TRBJ2-3; no reliable D call. Trimming took 0 bases from V and 2 from J, leaving 6 bases between them. Germline V gene sequence: CDR1 LGHNA, CDR2 YSLEER. The CDR3 has 14 amino acids. The CDR3 DNA reads TGCGCCAGCAGCCAAGACAGCCACACAGATACGCAGTATTTT. It yields the protein CASSQDSHTDTQYF.

The V gene is TRBV20-1, the J gene TRBJ2-7; tentatively, D is TRBD2 (6 bases). Between the trimmed V and J ends, which lost 1 base and 2 bases, there was a span of 21 bases. CDR1 and CDR2 from the germline V gene are DFQATT and SNEGSKA (reference sequence). There are 17 residues in the CDR3. CDR3 coding DNA: TGCAGTGCTAGAGGAGTAGCGGACCCACCTCAGACCTACGAGCAGTACTTC. It yields the protein CSARGVADPPQTYEQYF.

At least ten counts were recorded for this clonotype. The V gene is TRBV18, the J gene TRBJ1-2, with D uncertain. The germline CDR1 and CDR2 sequences are KGHSH and LQKENI. The CDR3 spans 14 residues. The V end was cut by 0 bases, the J end by 5 bases, with 10 bases between. In DNA form, the CDR3 reads TGTGCCAGCTCACCACCGTCCGGGCATTATGGCTACACCTTC. Its translation: CASSPPSGHYGYTF.

In its sample, this clonotype was seen many times. The CDR3 sequence is CASSPGTGLDTQYF. The CDR3 nucleotides read TGCGCCAGCAGCCCCGGGACAGGGCTAGATACGCAGTATTTT. The chain employs TRBV5-1 and TRBJ2-3; 9 nucleotides align to TRBD1. Germline assignment: CDR1 SGHRS and CDR2 YFSETQ. Germline trimming cut 4 bases from V and 5 bases from J; bases unmatched to any gene: 5. This CDR3 has 14 amino acids. The full variable domain, in which reference TRBV5-1 and TRBJ2-3 provide the parts outside the CDR3, is KAGVTQTPRYLIKTRGQQVTLSCSPISGHRSVSWYQQTPGQGLQFLFEYFSETQRNKGNFPGRFSGRQFSNSRSEMNVSTLELGDSALYLCASSPGTGLDTQYFGPGTRLTVL.

This chain uses TRBV30 with TRBJ1-2; the D gene is possibly TRBD1 (5 bases). CDR1 and CDR2 (germline): GTSNPN, SVGIG (reference sequence). The CDR3 is made up of 13 amino acids. Trimming took 1 base from V and 8 from J, leaving 14 bases between them. The CDR3 loop is CAWSEGTREGYTF. Written as DNA, the CDR3 is TGTGCCTGGAGTGAAGGGACTAGGGAAGGCTACACCTTC.